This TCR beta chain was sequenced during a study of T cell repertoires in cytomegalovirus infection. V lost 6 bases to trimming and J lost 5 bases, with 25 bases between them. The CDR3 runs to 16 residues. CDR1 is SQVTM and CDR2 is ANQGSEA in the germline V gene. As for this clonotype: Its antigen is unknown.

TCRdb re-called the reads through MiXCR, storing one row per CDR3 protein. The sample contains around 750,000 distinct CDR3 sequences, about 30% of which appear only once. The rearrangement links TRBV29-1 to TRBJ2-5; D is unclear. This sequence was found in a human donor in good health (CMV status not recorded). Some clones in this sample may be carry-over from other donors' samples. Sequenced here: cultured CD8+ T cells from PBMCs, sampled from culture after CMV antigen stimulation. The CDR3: CSVHTSMSGRTETQYF. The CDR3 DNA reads TGCAGCGTCCACACCAGTATGTCGGGTAGGACCGAGACCCAGTACTTC.